This section outlines one T cell receptor beta chain sequence together with its context. Antigen specificity is unknown. The time point denotes: persistent/refractory GD, antithyroid drugs over 5 years with positive TRAb. The TCR library was prepared using RNA isolated from PBMCs. This sample was taken from a study of regulatory T cells in long-lasting Graves disease. General study findings and limits: TRBV28 was favored in persistent disease, as were TRBJ1-2 and TRBJ2-5.

Sequencing libraries for TCR beta were prepared with iRepertoire HTBI primers and Arm-PCR of CDR3 regions. TCRdb reprocessed the multiplex PCR reads via MiXCR and lists one record per CDR3 protein. Counted here are approximately 690,000 distinct CDR3 sequences, 25% to 35% occurring once; the ten biggest clones make up 42%. CDR3 length: 15 amino acids. V was cut by 3 bases and J by 0 bases, with 11 bases left in between. Germline loops: CDR1 ENHRY, CDR2 SYGVKD. This TCR was recovered from a female donor with Graves disease. The V call is TRBV10-3, the J call TRBJ1-2, with D possibly TRBD1 on 5 matching bases. The sequenced sample was peripheral blood mononuclear cells (PBMCs), obtained when the disease was refractory, from a patient treated with antithyroid drugs. CDR3 nucleotide sequence: TGTGCCATCAGTGATCTGAGACAGTCTAACTATGGCTACACCTTC. Amino acids: CAISDLRQSNYGYTF.